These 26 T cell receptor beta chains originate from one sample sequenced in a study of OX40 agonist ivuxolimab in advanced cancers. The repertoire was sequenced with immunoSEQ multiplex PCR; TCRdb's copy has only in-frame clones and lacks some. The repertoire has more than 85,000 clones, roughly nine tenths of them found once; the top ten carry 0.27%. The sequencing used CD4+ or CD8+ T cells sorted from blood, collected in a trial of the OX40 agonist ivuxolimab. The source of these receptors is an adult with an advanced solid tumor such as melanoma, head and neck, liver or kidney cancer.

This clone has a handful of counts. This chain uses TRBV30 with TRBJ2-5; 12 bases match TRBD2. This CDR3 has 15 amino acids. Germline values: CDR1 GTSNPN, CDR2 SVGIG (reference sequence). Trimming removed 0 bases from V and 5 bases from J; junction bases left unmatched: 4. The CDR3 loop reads CAWSVLAGGRETQYF. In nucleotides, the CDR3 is TGTGCCTGGAGTGTACTAGCGGGGGGAAGGGAGACCCAGTACTTC.

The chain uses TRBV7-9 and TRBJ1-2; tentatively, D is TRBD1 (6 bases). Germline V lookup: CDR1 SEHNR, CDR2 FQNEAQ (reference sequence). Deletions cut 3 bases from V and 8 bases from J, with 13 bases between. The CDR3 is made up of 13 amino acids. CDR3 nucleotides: TGTGCCAGCAGCTTCGGACAGCGCACGGGCTACACCTTC. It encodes CASSFGQRTGYTF.

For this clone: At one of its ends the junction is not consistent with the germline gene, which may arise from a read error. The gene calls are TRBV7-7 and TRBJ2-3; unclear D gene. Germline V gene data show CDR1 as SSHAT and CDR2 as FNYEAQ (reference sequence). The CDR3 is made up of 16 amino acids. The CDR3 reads CASSTQWAASTDTQYF. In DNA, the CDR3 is TGTGCTAGCAGCACGCAATGGGCGGCCAGCACAGATACGCAGTATTTT.

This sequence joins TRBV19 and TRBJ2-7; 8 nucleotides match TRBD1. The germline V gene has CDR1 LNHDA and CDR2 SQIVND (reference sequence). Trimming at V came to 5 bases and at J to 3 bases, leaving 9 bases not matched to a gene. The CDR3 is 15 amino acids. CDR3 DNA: TGTGCCAGTAGTTCAGGCCGGACAGGGTTCTACGAGCAGTACTTC. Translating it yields CASSSGRTGFYEQYF.

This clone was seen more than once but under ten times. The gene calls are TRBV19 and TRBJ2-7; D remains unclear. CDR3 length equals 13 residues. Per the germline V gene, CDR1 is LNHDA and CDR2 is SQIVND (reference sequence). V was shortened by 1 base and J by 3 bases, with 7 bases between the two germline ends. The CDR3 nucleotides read TGTGCCAGTAGTATAGTGGCTGGCTACGAGCAGTACTTC. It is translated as CASSIVAGYEQYF. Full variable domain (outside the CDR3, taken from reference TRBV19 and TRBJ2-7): DGGITQSPKYLFRKEGQNVTLSCEQNLNHDAMYWYRQDPGQGLRLIYYSQIVNDFQKGDIAEGYSVSREKKESFPLTVTSAQKNPTAFYLCASSIVAGYEQYFGPGTRLTVT.

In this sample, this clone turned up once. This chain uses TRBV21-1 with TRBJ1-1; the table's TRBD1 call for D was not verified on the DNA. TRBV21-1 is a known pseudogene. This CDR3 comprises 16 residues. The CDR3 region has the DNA TGTGCCAGCAATCCAGGCAGGGGGCGAAAGGAAACTGAAGCTTTCTTT. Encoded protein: CASNPGRGRKETEAFF.

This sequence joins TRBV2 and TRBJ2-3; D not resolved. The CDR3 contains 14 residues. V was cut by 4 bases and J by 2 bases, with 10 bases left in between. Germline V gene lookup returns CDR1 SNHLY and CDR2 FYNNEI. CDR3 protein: CASSGGLSTDTQYF. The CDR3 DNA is TGTGCCAGCAGTGGGGGTCTTTCCACAGATACGCAGTATTTT.

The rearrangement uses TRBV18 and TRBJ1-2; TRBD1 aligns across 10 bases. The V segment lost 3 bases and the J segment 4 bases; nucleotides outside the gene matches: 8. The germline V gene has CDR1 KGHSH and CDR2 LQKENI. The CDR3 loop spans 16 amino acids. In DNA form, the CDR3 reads TGTGCCAGCTCACCTTCCGGGACAGGGGCTGGCTATGGCTACACCTTC. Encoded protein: CASSPSGTGAGYGYTF.

CDR3 DNA: TGTGCCAGCAGTCTCGACAGGGGAGGAAACACCATATATTTT. Its protein product is CASSLDRGGNTIYF. This chain uses TRBV28 with TRBJ1-3, with TRBD1 identical over 8 bases. The trim removed 5 bases at V and 4 bases at J, leaving 4 bases unmatched. Germline CDR1 reads MDHEN; CDR2 reads SYDVKM. This CDR3 contains 14 residues.

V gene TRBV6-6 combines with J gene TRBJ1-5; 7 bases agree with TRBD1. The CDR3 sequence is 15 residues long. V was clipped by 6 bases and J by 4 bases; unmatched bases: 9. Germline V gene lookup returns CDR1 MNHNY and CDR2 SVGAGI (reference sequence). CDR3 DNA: TGTGCCAGCAGGCCTACAGGGGACTCTAATCAGCCCCAGCATTTT. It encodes CASRPTGDSNQPQHF.

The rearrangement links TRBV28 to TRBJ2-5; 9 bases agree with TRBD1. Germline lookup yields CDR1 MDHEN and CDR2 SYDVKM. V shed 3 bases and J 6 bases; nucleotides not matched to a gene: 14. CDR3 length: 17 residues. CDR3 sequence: CASSFLAGTGSEKTQYF. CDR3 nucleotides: TGTGCCAGCAGTTTCCTCGCCGGGACAGGGAGTGAAAAGACCCAGTACTTC.

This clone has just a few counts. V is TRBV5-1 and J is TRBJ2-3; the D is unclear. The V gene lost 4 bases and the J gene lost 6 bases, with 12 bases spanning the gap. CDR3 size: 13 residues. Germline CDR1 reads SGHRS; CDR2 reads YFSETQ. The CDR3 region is CASSKGLEDTQYF. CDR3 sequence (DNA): TGCGCCAGCAGCAAGGGATTGGAGGATACGCAGTATTTT.

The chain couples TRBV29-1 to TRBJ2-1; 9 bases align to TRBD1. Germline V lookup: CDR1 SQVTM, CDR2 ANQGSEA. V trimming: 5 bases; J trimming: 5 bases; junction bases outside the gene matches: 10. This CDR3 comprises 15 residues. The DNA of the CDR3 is TGCAGCGTTACCCCTGGGGGACAGGGACACAATGAGCAGTTCTTC. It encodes CSVTPGGQGHNEQFF.

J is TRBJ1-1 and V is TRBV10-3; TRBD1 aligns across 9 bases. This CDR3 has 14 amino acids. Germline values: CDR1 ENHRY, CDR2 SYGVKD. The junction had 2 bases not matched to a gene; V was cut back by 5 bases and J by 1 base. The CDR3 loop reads CAISKGQGNTEAFF. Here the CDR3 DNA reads TGTGCCATCAGTAAGGGACAGGGGAACACTGAAGCTTTCTTT.

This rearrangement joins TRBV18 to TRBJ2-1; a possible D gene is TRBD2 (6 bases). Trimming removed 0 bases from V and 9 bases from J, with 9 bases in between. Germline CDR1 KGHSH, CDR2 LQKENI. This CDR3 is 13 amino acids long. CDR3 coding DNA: TGTGCCAGCTCACCACCGGGCGGGGTTGAGCAGTTCTTC. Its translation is CASSPPGGVEQFF.

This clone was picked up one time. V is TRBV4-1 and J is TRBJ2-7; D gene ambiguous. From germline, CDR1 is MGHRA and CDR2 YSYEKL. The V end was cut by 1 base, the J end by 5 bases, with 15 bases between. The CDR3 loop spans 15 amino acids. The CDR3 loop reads CASSQVANVQDEQYF. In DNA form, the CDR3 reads TGCGCCAGCAGCCAAGTCGCGAACGTCCAGGACGAGCAGTACTTC.

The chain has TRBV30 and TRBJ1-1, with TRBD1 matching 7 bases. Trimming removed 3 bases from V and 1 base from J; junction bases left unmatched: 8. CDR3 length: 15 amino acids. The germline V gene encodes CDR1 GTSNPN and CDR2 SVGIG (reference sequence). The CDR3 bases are TGTGCCTGGAGAGACCTCCACAGGGGGAACACTGAAGCTTTCTTT. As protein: CAWRDLHRGNTEAFF.

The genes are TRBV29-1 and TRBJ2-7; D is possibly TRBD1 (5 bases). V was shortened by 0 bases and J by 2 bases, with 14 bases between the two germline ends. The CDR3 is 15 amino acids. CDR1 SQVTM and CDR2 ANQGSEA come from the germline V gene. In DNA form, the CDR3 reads TGCAGCGTTGAAGATACGCAGGGCCCCCCCTACGAGCAGTACTTC. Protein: CSVEDTQGPPYEQYF.

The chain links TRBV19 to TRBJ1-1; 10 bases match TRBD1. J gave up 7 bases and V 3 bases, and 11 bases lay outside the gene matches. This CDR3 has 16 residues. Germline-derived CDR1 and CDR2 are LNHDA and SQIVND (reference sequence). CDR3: CASSIHPGQGINEAFF. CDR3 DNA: TGTGCCAGTAGTATCCACCCGGGACAGGGGATTAATGAAGCTTTCTTT.

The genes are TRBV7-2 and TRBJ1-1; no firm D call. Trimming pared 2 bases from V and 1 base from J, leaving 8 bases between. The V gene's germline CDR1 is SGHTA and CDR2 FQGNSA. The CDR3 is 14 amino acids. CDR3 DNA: TGTGCCAGCAGCTTAAGTCATGGGAACACTGAAGCTTTCTTT. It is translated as CASSLSHGNTEAFF.

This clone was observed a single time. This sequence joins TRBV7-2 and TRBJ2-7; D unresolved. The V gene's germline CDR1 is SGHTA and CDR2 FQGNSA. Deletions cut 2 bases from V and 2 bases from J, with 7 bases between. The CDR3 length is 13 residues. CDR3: CASSLRVAYEQYF. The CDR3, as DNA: TGTGCCAGCAGCTTAAGGGTGGCCTACGAGCAGTACTTC.

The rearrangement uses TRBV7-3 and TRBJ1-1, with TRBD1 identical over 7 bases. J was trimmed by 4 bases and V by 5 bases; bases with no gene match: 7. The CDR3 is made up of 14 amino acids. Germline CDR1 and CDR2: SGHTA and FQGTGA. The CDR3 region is CASSARQGTTEAFF. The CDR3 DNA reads TGTGCCAGCAGCGCCAGACAGGGAACCACTGAAGCTTTCTTT.

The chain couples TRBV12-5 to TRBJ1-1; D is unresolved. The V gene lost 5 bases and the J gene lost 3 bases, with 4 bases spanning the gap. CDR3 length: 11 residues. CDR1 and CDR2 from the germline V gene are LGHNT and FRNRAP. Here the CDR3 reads CASGKDTEAFF. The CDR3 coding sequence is TGTGCTAGTGGTAAGGACACTGAAGCTTTCTTT.

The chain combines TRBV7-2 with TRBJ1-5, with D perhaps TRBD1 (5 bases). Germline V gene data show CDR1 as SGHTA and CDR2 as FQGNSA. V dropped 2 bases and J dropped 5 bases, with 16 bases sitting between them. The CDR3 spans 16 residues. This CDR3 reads CASSLIMGVRDQPQHF. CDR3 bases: TGTGCCAGCAGCTTAATAATGGGGGTTCGGGATCAGCCCCAGCATTTT. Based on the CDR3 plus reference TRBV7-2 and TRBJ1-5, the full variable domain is GAGVSQSPSNKVTEKGKDVELRCDPISGHTALYWYRQSLGQGLEFLIYFQGNSAPDKSGLPSDRFSAERTGGSVSTLTIQRTQQEDSAVYLCASSLIMGVRDQPQHFGDGTRLSIL.

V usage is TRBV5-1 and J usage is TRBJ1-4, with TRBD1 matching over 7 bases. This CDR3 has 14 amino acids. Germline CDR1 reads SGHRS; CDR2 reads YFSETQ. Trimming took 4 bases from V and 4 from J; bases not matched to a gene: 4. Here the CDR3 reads CASSPWDSNEKLFF. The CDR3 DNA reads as TGCGCCAGCAGCCCCTGGGACAGTAATGAAAAACTGTTTTTT.

CDR3 region: CASSSRLAGGPDTQYF. The CDR3 DNA sequence: TGTGCCAGCAGTTCCAGACTAGCGGGGGGGCCAGATACGCAGTATTTT. The chain employs TRBV5-8 and TRBJ2-3, with 14 bases fitting TRBD2. Germline assignment: CDR1 SGHTS and CDR2 YDEGEE. The CDR3 length is 16 residues. V lost 5 bases and J lost 4; bases outside the gene matches: 6.